These T cell receptor beta chains were read from a single sample in a study of OX40 agonist ivuxolimab in advanced cancers. TCRdb keeps only in-frame clones here, not all; method: immunoSEQ multiplex PCR. This repertoire shows some 54,000 clones, approximately 80% found once; its top ten account for just under 6.5%. The material was CD4+ or CD8+ T cells sorted from blood, obtained in a trial of the OX40 agonist ivuxolimab. These receptors came from an adult with an advanced solid tumor such as melanoma, head and neck, liver or kidney cancer. Each CDR3 is given with its conserved first and last residue.

CDR3aa	v_gene	j_gene
CASSPGTGSPGDTEAFF	TRBV11-2	TRBJ1-1
CASSPYYGDYEQYF	TRBV5-6	TRBJ2-7
CASSQLSEGYGYTF	TRBV5-5	TRBJ1-2
CASSLNEGELSYEQYF	TRBV27	TRBJ2-7
CASGPGATSYEQYF	TRBV28	TRBJ2-7
CASSGGDIYSYNEQFF	TRBV4-3	TRBJ2-1
CASRPSGGAYNEQFF	TRBV5-1	TRBJ2-1
CASSSGSSSYNEQFF	TRBV7-3	TRBJ2-1
CASSYSHQGNQPQHF	TRBV6-5	TRBJ1-5
CASREDGKIYNEQFF	TRBV5-4	TRBJ2-1
CASSPATGGHSYEQYF	TRBV27	TRBJ2-7
CASSYLTGDTEAFF	TRBV5-1	TRBJ1-1
CASSLAGGGETQYF	TRBV7-9	TRBJ2-5
CASKGEDIQYF	TRBV2	TRBJ2-4
CASSPEIWRGYGYTF	TRBV11-2	TRBJ1-2
CASSLGTGENQPQHF	TRBV13	TRBJ1-5
CASSGGKTGELFF	TRBV10-1	TRBJ2-2
CASTPGGTYGYTF	TRBV6-1	TRBJ1-2
CASSQDSNQETQYF	TRBV4-1	TRBJ2-5
CASSDRGYSPLHF	TRBV2	TRBJ1-6
CASNRQGVLYEQYF	TRBV2	TRBJ2-7
CASSRDRYEQYF	TRBV6-5	TRBJ2-7
CASSPGTRVYNEQFF	TRBV9	TRBJ2-1
CASSLGGATYEQYF	TRBV13	TRBJ2-7
CASSRSWAEKLFF	TRBV11-3	TRBJ1-4
CASSPRWSYNEQFF	TRBV27	TRBJ2-1
CSVESAGGGTDTQYF	TRBV29-1	TRBJ2-3
CASSIVWEARKGKAFF	TRBV19	TRBJ1-1
CASSQEGSRGSPLHF	TRBV4-3	TRBJ1-6
CASSLASGGGSYNEQFF	TRBV7-9	TRBJ2-1
CASSPLALETQYF	TRBV9	TRBJ2-5
CASKNGGPLNNEQFF	TRBV6-5	TRBJ2-1